The clone carrying this TCR beta chain was counted only a few times. The CDR3 is 13 amino acids. Trimming shortened V by 5 bases and J by 3 bases, and 13 bases separated the two germline ends. The germline CDR1 and CDR2 sequences are DFQATT and SNEGSKA (reference sequence). The sample belongs to a study of blood T cells in healthy people across ages. A sample-barcoded 5' primer and a J-beta primer mix were used in a second PCR of roughly 7 to 11 cycles. TCRdb recomputed calls from the 5' RACE reads with MiXCR, one row per CDR3 protein. The sample includes around 820,000 distinct CDR3 sequences, just under 25% of them seen just once. These data were likewise used in another study, on T cells of mothers and their children.

This chain connects TRBV20-1 to TRBJ1-2; possible D gene TRBD1, 5 bases. The sequencing sample was made of blood. The receptor was derived from a boy between 5 and 17 years old in good health. CDR3 sequence: CSARSRGDYGYTF. The CDR3 DNA reads TGCAGTGCTCGCTCCCGGGGCGACTATGGCTACACCTTC.